This TCR beta chain was retrieved from a study of blood T cell repertoires in COVID-19. Per the germline V gene, CDR1 is SGHDT and CDR2 is YYEEEE. This CDR3 is built from 14 residues. V was pared by 0 bases and J by 1 base, with 7 bases between. Using immunoSEQ multiplex PCR, the repertoire was profiled, and TCRdb retains in-frame clones only, with some absent. The sample yields 170,000 or so clones, roughly 90% seen once. Adults between about 18 and 89 years of age took part from some 25 US areas. Participants had their cohort set by participant-reported clinical history. What the recovered Cohort 3 donors had was two negative PCRs, clearance, or symptom resolution.

The chain links TRBV5-6 to TRBJ1-1; D call uncertain. The sequencing input was PBMCs or T cells enriched from blood (not recorded which). This clonotype was obtained from a woman in her 50s who had recovered from COVID-19. The CDR3 DNA reads TGTGCCAGCAGCTTGGGACACGCGAACACTGAAGCTTTCTTT. It yields the protein CASSLGHANTEAFF.